This is a list of T cell receptor beta chains from one sample in a study of blood T cell repertoires in COVID-19. Sequencing used immunoSEQ multiplex PCR; TCRdb keeps in-frame clones, though not all of them. The repertoire has 45,000 to 65,000 clones, around 90% of them found once; the top ten carry 3% to 3.5%. What was sequenced was peripheral blood. Source of these receptors: a human donor in a cohort sampled during active COVID-19. Each CDR3 is given with its conserved first and last residue. A D gene is named only where the DNA matches it firmly. Only some rows state a clone size, as once, few, many or a class for expanded clones.

j_gene | abundance | v_gene | d_gene | CDR3nt | CDR3aa
TRBJ2-4 | NA | TRBV6-2/TRBV6-3 | NA | TGTGCCAGCAGTCCGAGACATTTTCGGGCCAAAAACATTCAGTACTTC | CASSPRHFRAKNIQYF
TRBJ1-6 | NA | TRBV27 | TRBD1 | TGTGCCAGCAGTTTATCGAGAGGACAGGCGCCGCTTAATTCACCCCTCCACTTT | CASSLSRGQAPLNSPLHF
TRBJ2-5 | few | TRBV5-6 | TRBD1 | TGTGCCAGCAGCTTCGGGACAGGCCAAGAGACCCAGTACTTC | CASSFGTGQETQYF
TRBJ1-1 | NA | TRBV5-4 | NA | TGTGCCAGCAGCTTGGTAGCGGGGGTGAACACTGAAGCTTTCTTT | CASSLVAGVNTEAFF
TRBJ2-3 | NA | TRBV7-2 | TRBD2 | TGTGCCAGCAGCTTGTCCGGGGGCGGGGGGGCGACAGATACGCAGTATTTT | CASSLSGGGGATDTQYF
TRBJ1-2 | NA | TRBV6-5 | NA | TGTGCCAGCAGCCCCCGGCAGGGGTCGCCCTATGGCTACACCTTC | CASSPRQGSPYGYTF
TRBJ2-7 | once | TRBV7-2 | TRBD2 | TGTGCCAGCAGCTTAAGCGGGGGGGTCTCCGAGCAGTACTTC | CASSLSGGVSEQYF
TRBJ2-5 | NA | TRBV7-2 | TRBD1 | TGTGCCAGCAGCTTAGTTGGGACAGGGCAAGAGACCCAGTACTTC | CASSLVGTGQETQYF
TRBJ1-6 | NA | TRBV9 | NA | TGTGCCAGCAGCGTATCTGACAGGAGTAATTCACCCCTCCACTTT | CASSVSDRSNSPLHF
TRBJ2-5 | NA | TRBV18 | TRBD2 | TGTGCCAGCTCACCACGGGCTAGCGGGGAAGAGACCCAGTACTTC | CASSPRASGEETQYF
TRBJ2-7 | NA | TRBV5-1 | NA | TGCGCCAGCAGCTTGTTTAATGAGCAGTACTTC | CASSLFNEQYF
TRBJ1-4 | NA | TRBV4-1 | NA | TGCGCCAGCAGCCAAGGGGCACAGGTCCAGGCCGAAAAACTGTTTTTT | CASSQGAQVQAEKLFF
TRBJ2-7 | NA | TRBV11-2 | TRBD2 | TGTGCCAGCAGCTTATACGCGGGAGCCGGGTACGAGCAGTACTTC | CASSLYAGAGYEQYF
TRBJ2-3 | NA | TRBV6-1 | TRBD1 | TGTGCCAGCAGTGAAAGACAGGGTGGGAGCACAGATACGCAGTATTTT | CASSERQGGSTDTQYF
TRBJ1-5 | NA | TRBV6-4 | NA | TGTGCCAGCAGCCCCGGCAGGGATCAGCCCCAGCATTTT | CASSPGRDQPQHF
TRBJ1-4 | NA | TRBV6-5 | NA | TGTGCCAGCAGGAGACAGACTAATGAAAAACTGTTTTTT | CASRRQTNEKLFF
TRBJ2-3 | NA | TRBV19 | TRBD2 | TGTGCCAGTAGTCCAGGGACTAGCGGGGGCACAGATACGCAGTATTTT | CASSPGTSGGTDTQYF
TRBJ1-1 | NA | TRBV5-4 | TRBD1 | TGTGCCAGCAGCTTGAACAGGGGGTTGGGCACTGAAGCTTTCTTT | CASSLNRGLGTEAFF
TRBJ1-1 | NA | TRBV19 | NA | TGTGCCAGTAGTATCTCCCCGAACACTGAAGCTTTCTTT | CASSISPNTEAFF
TRBJ2-7 | NA | TRBV19 | TRBD2 | TGTGCCAGTAGTGCTAGACTAGCGCAGGAGCAGTACTTC | CASSARLAQEQYF
TRBJ1-6 | NA | TRBV6-5 | NA | TGTGCCAGCAAAACAGGATCCAGGGGTAATTCACCCCTCCACTTT | CASKTGSRGNSPLHF
TRBJ2-5 | few | TRBV2 | TRBD2 | TGTGCCAGCAGACCTATAGCGGGAGGGCCGATTGGGACCCAGTACTTC | CASRPIAGGPIGTQYF
TRBJ2-7 | once | TRBV6-5 | NA | TGTGCCAGCAGTACTGAGGGTGGCCTAATGTACGAGCAGTACTTC | CASSTEGGLMYEQYF
TRBJ2-7 | NA | TRBV5-4 | NA | TGTGCCAGCAGCTTGGGAGGAGGGACCTACGAGCAGTACTTC | CASSLGGGTYEQYF
TRBJ2-3 | NA | TRBV5-6 | TRBD2 | TGTGCCAGCAGCCTTCGACTAGCGGGAGTCTCTGCAGATACGCAGTATTTT | CASSLRLAGVSADTQYF
TRBJ2-5 | NA | TRBV4-3 | TRBD2 | TGCGCCAGCAGCCAAGAAAGCGGGGGGGCTGAGACCCAGTACTTC | CASSQESGGAETQYF
TRBJ1-1 | NA | TRBV5-8 | NA | TGTGCCAGCAGCTTTCAGCGGGTTGGAGGTGAAGCTTTCTTT | CASSFQRVGGEAFF
TRBJ1-3 | NA | TRBV10-1 | NA | TGCGCCAGTCAACAGGGACCTGGAAACACCATATATTTT | CASQQGPGNTIYF
TRBJ1-6 | NA | TRBV5-1 | NA | TGCGCCAGCAGCTTGGAGGGAGGGAATTCACCCCTCCACTTT | CASSLEGGNSPLHF
TRBJ1-1 | NA | TRBV19 | NA | TGTGCCAGTGAGCCTCAGTGGGGAGACACTGAAGCTTTCTTT | CASEPQWGDTEAFF
TRBJ1-2 | once | TRBV18 | TRBD1 | TGTGCCAGCTCACCATCTCGGGACAGGGGAATTCTCTTC | CASSPSRDRGILF
TRBJ1-4 | NA | TRBV5-4 | TRBD1 | TGTGCCAGCAGCGCTACTTACAGGGGCCAGGGTGAAAAACTGTTTTTT | CASSATYRGQGEKLFF
TRBJ2-5 | NA | TRBV15 | TRBD2 | TGTGCCACCAGCAGAGGCGGACTAGCGGGAGACCAAGAGACCCAGTACTTC | CATSRGGLAGDQETQYF
TRBJ1-5 | NA | TRBV6-6 | TRBD1 | TGTGCCAGCACCTCCCGGACAGGGCGGAATCAGCCCCAGCATTTT | CASTSRTGRNQPQHF
TRBJ2-3 | NA | TRBV7-3 | TRBD2 | TGTGCCAGCGGAGTTAGCGGGGGCAGCGATACGCAGTATTTT | CASGVSGGSDTQYF
TRBJ1-3 | NA | TRBV4-2 | NA | TGTGCCAGCAGCCAAACTCAGGGGAACTCTGGAAACACCATATATTTT | CASSQTQGNSGNTIYF
TRBJ1-1 | NA | TRBV7-9 | NA | TGTGCCAGCAGCTTAGAAGGGTCCGGGGTTGATGAAGCTTTCTTT | CASSLEGSGVDEAFF